This T cell receptor beta chain was profiled in a study of T-cell reconstitution after alpha-beta-depleted transplantation in children. Germline CDR1 and CDR2: SGHTA and FQGNSA. This CDR3 is built from 17 residues. V was clipped by 0 bases and J by 4 bases, with 15 bases between them. This clonotype has a handful of counts. Unique molecular identifiers featured in how the TCRbeta library was prepared. From the PCR reads, TCRdb called clonotypes with MiXCR, one entry per CDR3 protein. The sample lists approximately 640,000 distinct CDR3 sequences, roughly 17% occurring once. This TCR derives from a human donor who donated a stem cell graft to a child with acute myeloid leukemia. The sample here was PBMCs from the stem cell graft donor, taken from the stem cell graft. This chain connects TRBV7-2 to TRBJ2-2; maybe TRBD1 (5 bases). The DNA for the CDR3 is TGTGCCAGCAGCTTAGCGCGGATCACGACAGTCACCGGGGAGCTGTTTTTT. Its translation: CASSLARITTVTGELFF. The full variable domain, completed using reference TRBV7-2 and TRBJ2-2, is GAGVSQSPSNKVTEKGKDVELRCDPISGHTALYWYRQSLGQGLEFLIYFQGNSAPDKSGLPSDRFSAERTGGSVSTLTIQRTQQEDSAVYLCASSLARITTVTGELFFGEGSRLTVL.